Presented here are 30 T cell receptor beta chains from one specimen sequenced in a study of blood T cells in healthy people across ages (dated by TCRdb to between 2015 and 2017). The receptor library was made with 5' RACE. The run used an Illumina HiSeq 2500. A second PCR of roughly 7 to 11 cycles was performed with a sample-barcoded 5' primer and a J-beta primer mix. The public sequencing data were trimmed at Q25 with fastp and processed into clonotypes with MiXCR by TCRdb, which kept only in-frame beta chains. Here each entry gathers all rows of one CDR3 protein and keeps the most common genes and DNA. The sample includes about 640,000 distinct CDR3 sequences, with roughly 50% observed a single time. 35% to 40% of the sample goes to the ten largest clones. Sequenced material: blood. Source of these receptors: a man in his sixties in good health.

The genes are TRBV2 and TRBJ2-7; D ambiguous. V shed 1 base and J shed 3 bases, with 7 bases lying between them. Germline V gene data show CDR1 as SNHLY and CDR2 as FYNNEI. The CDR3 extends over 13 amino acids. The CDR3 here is CASSEGRNYEQYF. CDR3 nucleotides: TGTGCCAGCAGTGAAGGACGGAACTACGAGCAGTACTTC.

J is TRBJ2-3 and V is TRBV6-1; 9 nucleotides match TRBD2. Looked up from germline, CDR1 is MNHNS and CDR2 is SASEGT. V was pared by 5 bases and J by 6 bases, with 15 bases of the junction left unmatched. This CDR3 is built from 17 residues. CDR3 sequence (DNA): TGTGCCAGCAGTACCCCTGCGGGAGGGGGAGAGATGGATACGCAGTATTTT. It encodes CASSTPAGGGEMDTQYF.

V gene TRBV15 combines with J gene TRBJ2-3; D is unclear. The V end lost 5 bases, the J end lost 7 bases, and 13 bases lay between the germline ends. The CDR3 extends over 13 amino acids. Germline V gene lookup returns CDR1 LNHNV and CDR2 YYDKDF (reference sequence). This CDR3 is CATSLARINTQYF. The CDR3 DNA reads TGTGCCACCAGCTTAGCTAGGATTAATACGCAGTATTTT.

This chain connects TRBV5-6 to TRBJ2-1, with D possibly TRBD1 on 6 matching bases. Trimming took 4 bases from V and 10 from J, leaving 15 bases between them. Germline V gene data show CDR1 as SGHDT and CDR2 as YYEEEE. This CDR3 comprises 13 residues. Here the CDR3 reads CASSLGQSAEQFF. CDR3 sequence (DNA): TGTGCCAGCAGCCTAGGACAGTCGGCAGAGCAGTTCTTC.

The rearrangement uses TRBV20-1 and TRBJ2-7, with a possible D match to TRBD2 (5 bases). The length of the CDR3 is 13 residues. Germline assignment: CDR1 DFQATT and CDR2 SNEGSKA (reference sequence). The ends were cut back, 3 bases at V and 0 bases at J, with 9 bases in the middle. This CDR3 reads CSASFGNSYEQYF. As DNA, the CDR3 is TGCAGTGCTAGTTTCGGGAACTCCTACGAGCAGTACTTC.

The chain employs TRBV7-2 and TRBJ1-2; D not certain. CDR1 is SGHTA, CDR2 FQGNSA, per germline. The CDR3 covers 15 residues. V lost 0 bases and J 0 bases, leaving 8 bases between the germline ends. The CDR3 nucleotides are TGTGCCAGCAGCTTAGCGGGCCAAGCTAACTATGGCTACACCTTC. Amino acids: CASSLAGQANYGYTF.

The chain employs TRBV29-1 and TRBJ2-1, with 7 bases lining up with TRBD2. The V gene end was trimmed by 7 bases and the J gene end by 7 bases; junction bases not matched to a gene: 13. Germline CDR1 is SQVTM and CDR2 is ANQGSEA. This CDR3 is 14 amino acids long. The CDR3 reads CSGRLAISTNEQFF. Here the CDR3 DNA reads TGCAGCGGTAGACTAGCCATTTCCACAAATGAGCAGTTCTTC.

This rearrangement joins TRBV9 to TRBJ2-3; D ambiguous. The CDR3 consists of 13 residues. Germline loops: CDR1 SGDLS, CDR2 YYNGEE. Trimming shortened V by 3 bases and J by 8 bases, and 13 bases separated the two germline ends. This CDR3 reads CASSADLGGTQYF. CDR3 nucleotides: TGTGCCAGCAGCGCCGATTTAGGCGGTACGCAGTATTTT.

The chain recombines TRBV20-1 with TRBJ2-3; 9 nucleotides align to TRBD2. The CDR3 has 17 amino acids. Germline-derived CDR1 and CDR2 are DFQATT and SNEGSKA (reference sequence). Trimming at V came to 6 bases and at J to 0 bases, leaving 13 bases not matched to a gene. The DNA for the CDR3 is TGCAGTGCCCCAGGGAGCGGGGGGACCGCTAGCACAGATACGCAGTATTTT. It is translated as CSAPGSGGTASTDTQYF.

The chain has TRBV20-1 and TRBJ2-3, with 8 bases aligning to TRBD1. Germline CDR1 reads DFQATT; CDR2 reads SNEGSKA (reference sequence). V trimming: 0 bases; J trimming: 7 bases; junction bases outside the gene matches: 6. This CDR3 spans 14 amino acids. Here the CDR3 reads CSARDTTGGYTQYF. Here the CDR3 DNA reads TGCAGTGCTAGAGATACAACAGGGGGATATACGCAGTATTTT.

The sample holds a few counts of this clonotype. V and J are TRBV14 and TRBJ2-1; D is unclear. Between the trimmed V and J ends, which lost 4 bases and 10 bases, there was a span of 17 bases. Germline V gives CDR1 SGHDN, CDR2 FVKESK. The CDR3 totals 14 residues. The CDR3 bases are TGTGCCAGCAGCCCACACGGCGCTCTAAGGGAGCAGTTCTTC. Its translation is CASSPHGALREQFF.

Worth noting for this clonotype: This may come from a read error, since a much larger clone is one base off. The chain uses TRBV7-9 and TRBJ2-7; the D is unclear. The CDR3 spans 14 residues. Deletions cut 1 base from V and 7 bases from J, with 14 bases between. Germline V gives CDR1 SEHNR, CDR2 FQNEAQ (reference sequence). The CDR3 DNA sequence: TGTGCCAGCAGCTTAGTTGCAATCTACAATGAGCAGTACTTC. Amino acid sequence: CASSLVAIYNEQYF. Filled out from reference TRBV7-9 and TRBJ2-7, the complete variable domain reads DTGVSQNPRHKITKRGQNVTFRCDPISEHNRLYWYRQTLGQGPEFLTYFQNEAQLEKSRLLSDRFSAERPKGSFSTLEIQRTEQGDSAMYLCASSLVAIYNEQYFGPGTRLTVT.

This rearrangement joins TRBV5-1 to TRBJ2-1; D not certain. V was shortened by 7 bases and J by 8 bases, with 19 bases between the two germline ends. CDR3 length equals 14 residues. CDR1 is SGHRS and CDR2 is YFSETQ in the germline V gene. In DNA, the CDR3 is TGCGCCAGCGCCCCCCGGCACATTAGCTATGAGCAGTTCTTC. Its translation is CASAPRHISYEQFF.

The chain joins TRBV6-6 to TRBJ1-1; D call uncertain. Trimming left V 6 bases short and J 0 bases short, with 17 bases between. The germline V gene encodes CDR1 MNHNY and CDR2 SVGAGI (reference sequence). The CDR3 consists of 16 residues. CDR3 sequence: CASSHVRSEMNTEAFF. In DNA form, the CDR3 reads TGTGCCAGCAGCCACGTCCGCTCGGAGATGAACACTGAAGCTTTCTTT.

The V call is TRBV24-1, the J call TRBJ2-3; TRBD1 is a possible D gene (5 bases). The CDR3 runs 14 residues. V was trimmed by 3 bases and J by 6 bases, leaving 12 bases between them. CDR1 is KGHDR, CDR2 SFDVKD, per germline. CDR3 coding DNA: TGTGCCACCAGTGATACTTCAGGGCCCGATACGCAGTATTTT. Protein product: CATSDTSGPDTQYF.

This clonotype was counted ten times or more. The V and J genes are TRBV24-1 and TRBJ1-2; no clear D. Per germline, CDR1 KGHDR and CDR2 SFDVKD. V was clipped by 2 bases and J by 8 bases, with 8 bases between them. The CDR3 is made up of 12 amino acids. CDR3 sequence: CATSDSVSGYTF. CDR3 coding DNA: TGTGCCACCAGTGATTCTGTGAGCGGCTACACCTTC.

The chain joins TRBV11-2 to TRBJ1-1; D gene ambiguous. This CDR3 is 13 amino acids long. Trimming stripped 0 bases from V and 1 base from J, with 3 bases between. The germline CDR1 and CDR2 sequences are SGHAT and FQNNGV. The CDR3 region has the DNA TGTGCCAGCAGCTTAGAGTCGAACACTGAAGCTTTCTTT. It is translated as CASSLESNTEAFF.

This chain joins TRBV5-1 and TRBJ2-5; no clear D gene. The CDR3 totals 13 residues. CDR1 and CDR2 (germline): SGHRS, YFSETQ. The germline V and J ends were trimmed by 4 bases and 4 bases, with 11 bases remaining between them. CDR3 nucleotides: TGCGCCAGCAGCATCGGGTGGGGAGAGACCCAGTACTTC. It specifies CASSIGWGETQYF.

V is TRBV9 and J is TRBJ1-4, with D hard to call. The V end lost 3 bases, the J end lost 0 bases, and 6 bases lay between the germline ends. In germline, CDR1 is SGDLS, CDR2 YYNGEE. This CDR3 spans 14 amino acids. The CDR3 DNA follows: TGTGCCAGCAGCGCCGGAACAACTAATGAAAAACTGTTTTTT. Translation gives CASSAGTTNEKLFF.

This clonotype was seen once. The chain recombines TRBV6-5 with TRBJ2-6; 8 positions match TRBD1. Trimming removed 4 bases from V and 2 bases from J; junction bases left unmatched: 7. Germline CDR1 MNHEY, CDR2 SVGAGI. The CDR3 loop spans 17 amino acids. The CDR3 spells CASSSGQGRAGANVLTF. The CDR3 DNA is TGTGCCAGCAGTTCAGGACAGGGTCGGGCTGGGGCCAACGTCCTGACTTTC.

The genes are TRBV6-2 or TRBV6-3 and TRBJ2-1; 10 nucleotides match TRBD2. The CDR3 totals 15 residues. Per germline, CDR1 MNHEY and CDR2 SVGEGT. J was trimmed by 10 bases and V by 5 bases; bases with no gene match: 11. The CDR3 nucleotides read TGTGCCAGCAGTACATCTTCTAGCGGGGGCCGGGAGCAGTTCTTC. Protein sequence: CASSTSSSGGREQFF.

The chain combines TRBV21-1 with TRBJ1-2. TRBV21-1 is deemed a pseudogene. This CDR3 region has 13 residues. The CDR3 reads CASSRGYDYGYTF. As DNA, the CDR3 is TGTGCCAGCAGCAGGGGTTATGACTATGGCTACACCTTC.

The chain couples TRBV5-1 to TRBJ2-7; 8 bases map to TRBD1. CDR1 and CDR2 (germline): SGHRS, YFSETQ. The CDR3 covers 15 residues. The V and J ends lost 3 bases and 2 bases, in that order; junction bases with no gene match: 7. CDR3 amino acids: CASSSSSDRAYEQYF. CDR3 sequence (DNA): TGCGCCAGCAGCTCCTCTTCGGACAGGGCCTACGAGCAGTACTTC.

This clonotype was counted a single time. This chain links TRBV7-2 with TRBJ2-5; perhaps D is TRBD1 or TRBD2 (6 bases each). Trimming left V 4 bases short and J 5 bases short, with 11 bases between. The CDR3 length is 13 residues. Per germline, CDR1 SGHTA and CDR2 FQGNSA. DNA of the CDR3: TGTGCCAGCAGCTGGGGGGCATGGGAGACCCAGTACTTC. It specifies CASSWGAWETQYF.

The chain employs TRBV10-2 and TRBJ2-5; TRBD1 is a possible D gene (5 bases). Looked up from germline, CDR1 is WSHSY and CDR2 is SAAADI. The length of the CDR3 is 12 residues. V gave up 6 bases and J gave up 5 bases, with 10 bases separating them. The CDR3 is CASSQGYETQYF. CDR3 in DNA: TGCGCCAGCAGCCAGGGATACGAGACCCAGTACTTC.

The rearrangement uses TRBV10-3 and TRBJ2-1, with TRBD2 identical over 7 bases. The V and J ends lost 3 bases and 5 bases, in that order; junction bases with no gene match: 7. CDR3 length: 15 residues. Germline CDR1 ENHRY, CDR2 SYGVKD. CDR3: CAISDEAGPHNEQFF. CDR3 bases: TGTGCCATCAGTGATGAAGCGGGGCCCCACAATGAGCAGTTCTTC.

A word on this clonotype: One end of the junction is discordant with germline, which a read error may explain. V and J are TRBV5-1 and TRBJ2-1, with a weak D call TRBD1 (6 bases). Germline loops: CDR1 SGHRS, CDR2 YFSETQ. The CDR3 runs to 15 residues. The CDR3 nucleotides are TGCGTCAGCAGCTTAGGGGACATGGCTTACAATGAGCAGTTCTTC. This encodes CVSSLGDMAYNEQFF.

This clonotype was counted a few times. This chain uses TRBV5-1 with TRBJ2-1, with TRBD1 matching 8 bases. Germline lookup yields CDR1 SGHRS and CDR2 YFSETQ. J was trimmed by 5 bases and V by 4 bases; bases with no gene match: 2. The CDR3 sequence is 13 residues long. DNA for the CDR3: TGCGCCAGCAGCGCGACAGGGGACAATGAGCAGTTCTTC. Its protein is CASSATGDNEQFF.

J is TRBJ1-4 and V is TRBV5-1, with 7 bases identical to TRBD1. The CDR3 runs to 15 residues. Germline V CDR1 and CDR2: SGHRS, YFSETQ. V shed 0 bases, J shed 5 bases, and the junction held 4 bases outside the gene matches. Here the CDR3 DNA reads TGCGCCAGCAGCTTGGGGGACAGTTCAAATGAAAAACTGTTTTTT. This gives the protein CASSLGDSSNEKLFF.

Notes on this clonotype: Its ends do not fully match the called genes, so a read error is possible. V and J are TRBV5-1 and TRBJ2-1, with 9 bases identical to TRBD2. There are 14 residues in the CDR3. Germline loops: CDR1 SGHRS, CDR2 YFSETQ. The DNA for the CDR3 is TGCGCCAGCAGCTTGGTACTAGCGGGCAATGAGCCGTTCTTC. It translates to CASSLVLAGNEPFF.